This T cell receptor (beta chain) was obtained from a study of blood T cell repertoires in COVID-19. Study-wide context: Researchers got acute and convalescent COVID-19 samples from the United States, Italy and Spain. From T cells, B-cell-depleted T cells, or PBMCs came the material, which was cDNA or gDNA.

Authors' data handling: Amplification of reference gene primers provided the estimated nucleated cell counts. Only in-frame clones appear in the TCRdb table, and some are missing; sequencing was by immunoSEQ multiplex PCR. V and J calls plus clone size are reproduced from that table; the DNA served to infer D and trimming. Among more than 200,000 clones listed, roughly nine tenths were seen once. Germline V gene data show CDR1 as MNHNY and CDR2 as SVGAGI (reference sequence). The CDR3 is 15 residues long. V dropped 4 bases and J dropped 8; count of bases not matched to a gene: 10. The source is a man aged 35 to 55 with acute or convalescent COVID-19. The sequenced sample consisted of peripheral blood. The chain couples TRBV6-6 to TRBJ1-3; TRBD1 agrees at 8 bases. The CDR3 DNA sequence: TGTGCCAGCAGTTTACAGGGGGTAGGGTTAGACACCATATATTTT. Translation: CASSLQGVGLDTIYF.